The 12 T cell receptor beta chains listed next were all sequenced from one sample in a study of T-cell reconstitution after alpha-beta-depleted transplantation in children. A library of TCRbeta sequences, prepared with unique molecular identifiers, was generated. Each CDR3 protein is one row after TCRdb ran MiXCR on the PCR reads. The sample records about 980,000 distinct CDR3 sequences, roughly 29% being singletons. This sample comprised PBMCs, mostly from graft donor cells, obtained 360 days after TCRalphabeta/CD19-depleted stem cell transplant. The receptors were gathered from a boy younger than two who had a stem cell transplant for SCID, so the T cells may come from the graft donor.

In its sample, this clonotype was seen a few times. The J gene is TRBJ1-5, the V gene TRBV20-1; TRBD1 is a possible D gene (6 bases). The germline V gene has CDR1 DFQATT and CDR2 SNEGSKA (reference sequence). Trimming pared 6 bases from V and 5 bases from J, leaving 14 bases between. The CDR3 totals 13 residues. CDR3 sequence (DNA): TGCAGTGCCTACAGGGAAGGGGATCAGCCCCAGCATTTT. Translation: CSAYREGDQPQHF.

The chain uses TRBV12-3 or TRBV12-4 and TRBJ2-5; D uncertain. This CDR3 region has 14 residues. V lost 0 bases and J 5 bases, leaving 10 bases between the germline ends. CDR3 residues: CASSLALVRETQYF. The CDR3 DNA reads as TGTGCCAGCAGTTTAGCCTTAGTGAGGGAGACCCAGTACTTC.

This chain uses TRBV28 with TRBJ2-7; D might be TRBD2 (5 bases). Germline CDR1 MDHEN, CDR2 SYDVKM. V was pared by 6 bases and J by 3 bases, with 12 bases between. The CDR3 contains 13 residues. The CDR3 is CASSTGTDYEQYF. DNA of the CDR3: TGTGCCAGCAGCACGGGAACAGACTACGAGCAGTACTTC.

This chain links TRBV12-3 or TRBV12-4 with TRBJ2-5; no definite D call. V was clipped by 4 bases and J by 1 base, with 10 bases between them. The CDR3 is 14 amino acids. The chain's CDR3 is CASSSSGPQETQYF. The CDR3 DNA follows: TGTGCCAGCAGTTCGTCCGGGCCCCAAGAGACCCAGTACTTC.

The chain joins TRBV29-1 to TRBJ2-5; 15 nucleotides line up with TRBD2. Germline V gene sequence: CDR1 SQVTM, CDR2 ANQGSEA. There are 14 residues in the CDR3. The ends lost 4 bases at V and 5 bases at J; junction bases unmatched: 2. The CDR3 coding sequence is TGCAGCGTTGCCGGGACTAGCGGGGGGGAGACCCAGTACTTC. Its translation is CSVAGTSGGETQYF. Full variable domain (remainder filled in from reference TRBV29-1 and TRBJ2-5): SAVISQKPSRDICQRGTSLTIQCQVDSQVTMMFWYRQQPGQSLTLIATANQGSEATYESGFVIDKFPISRPNLTFSTLTVSNMSPEDSSIYLCSVAGTSGGETQYFGPGTRLLVL.

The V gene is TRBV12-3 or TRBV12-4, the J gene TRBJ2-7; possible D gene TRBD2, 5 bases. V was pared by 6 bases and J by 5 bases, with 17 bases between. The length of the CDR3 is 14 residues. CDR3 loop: CASSRPGFRDEQYF. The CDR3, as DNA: TGTGCCAGCAGCCGACCGGGATTTCGGGACGAGCAGTACTTC.

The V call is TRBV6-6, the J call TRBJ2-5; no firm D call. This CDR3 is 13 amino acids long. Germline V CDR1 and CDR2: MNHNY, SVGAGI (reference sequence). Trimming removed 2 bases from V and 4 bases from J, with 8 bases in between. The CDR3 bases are TGTGCCAGCAGTTACCGACCCCGAGAGACCCAGTACTTC. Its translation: CASSYRPRETQYF.

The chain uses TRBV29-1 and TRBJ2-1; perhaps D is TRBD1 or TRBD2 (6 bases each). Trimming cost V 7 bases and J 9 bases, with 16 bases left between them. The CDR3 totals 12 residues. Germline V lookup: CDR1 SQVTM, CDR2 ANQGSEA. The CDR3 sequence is CSATPGAGEQFF. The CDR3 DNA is TGCAGCGCCACACCGGGGGCTGGTGAGCAGTTCTTC.

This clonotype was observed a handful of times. The CDR3 loop is CASSKGSPYEQYF. The CDR3 bases are TGTGCCAGCAGCAAAGGGTCCCCATACGAGCAGTACTTC. This chain connects TRBV21-1 to TRBJ2-7; the table's D call, TRBD1, has no DNA check behind it. TRBV21-1 is a pseudogene locus. The CDR3 loop spans 13 amino acids.

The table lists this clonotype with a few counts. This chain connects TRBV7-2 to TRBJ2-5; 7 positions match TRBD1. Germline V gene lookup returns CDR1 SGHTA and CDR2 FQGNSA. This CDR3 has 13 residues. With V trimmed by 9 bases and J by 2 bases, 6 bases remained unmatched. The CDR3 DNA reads TGTGCCAGTCGACAGGGCCTACAAGAGACCCAGTACTTC. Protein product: CASRQGLQETQYF.

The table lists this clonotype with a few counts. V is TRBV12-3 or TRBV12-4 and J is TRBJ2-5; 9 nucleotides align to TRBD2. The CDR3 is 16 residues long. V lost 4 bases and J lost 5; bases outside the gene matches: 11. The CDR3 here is CASSSFGLASGETQYF. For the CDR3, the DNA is TGTGCCAGCAGTTCCTTCGGACTAGCGTCGGGGGAGACCCAGTACTTC.

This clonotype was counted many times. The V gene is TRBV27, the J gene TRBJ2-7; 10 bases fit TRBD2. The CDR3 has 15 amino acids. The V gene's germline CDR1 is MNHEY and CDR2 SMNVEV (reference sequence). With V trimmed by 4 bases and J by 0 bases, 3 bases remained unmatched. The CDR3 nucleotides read TGTGCCAGCAGTTCCTTAGCGGGGGGCTCCTACGAGCAGTACTTC. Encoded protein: CASSSLAGGSYEQYF.